This T cell receptor (beta chain) derives from a study of Ad26.COV2.S vaccination and SARS-CoV-2 variants. Libraries were prepared by immunoSEQ multiplex PCR; TCRdb keeps only in-frame clonotypes and omits some of them. This sample has approximately 500,000 clones, with approximately 88% found just once. Sample treatment: roughly 19 received Ad26.COV2.S at low or high dose, single or two shots; a few received placebo; per-sample allocation not given. All samples were drawn on day 63, counting from the first vaccine or placebo injection. This CDR3 region has 16 residues. Germline V gives CDR1 SGHRS, CDR2 YFSETQ. The J segment lost 2 bases and the V segment lost 0 bases, leaving 4 bases of the junction unmatched.

The chain combines TRBV5-1 with TRBJ1-3; 8 nucleotides line up with TRBD1. The sequencing here drew on peripheral blood, taken in a trial of Ad26.COV2.S vaccine versus placebo. This clonotype was sampled from a person aged 18-60 years who received the Ad26.COV2.S COVID-19 vaccine or a placebo. The CDR3 reads CASSLGTGGAGNTIYF. In DNA form, the CDR3 reads TGCGCCAGCAGCTTGGGAACAGGGGGTGCTGGAAACACCATATATTTT.